These 18 T cell receptor beta chains originate from one sample sequenced in a study of OX40 agonist ivuxolimab in advanced cancers. Sequenced by immunoSEQ multiplex PCR; TCRdb stores in-frame clones only, minus some. In the table there are 25,000 to 30,000 clones, roughly 84% of which are singletons. Material: CD4+ or CD8+ T cells sorted from blood, obtained in a trial of the OX40 agonist ivuxolimab. These receptors were taken from an adult with an advanced solid tumor such as melanoma, head and neck, liver or kidney cancer.

The chain couples TRBV5-1 to TRBJ2-1, with 8 bases lining up with TRBD1. The junction had 9 bases not matched to a gene; V was cut back by 0 bases and J by 7 bases. The CDR3 spans 16 residues. Per the germline V gene, CDR1 is SGHRS and CDR2 is YFSETQ. The CDR3 region is CASSLALDRVGNEQFF. CDR3 DNA sequence: TGCGCCAGCAGCTTGGCCCTGGACAGGGTGGGGAATGAGCAGTTCTTC. The entire variable domain, with the rest obtained from reference TRBV5-1 and TRBJ2-1, is as follows: KAGVTQTPRYLIKTRGQQVTLSCSPISGHRSVSWYQQTPGQGLQFLFEYFSETQRNKGNFPGRFSGRQFSNSRSEMNVSTLELGDSALYLCASSLALDRVGNEQFFGPGTRLTVL.

Worth noting for this clone: The junction departs from germline at one end; a sequencing error may be responsible. Other DNA sequences in the same sample also yield this CDR3. The chain uses TRBV2 and TRBJ2-7; 7 bases line up with TRBD2. The length of the CDR3 is 15 residues. Germline-derived CDR1 and CDR2 are SNHLY and FYNNEI. This CDR3 is CASSERGLISYEQYF. In nucleotides, the CDR3 is TGTGCTAGCAGTGAGCGGGGACTAATTTCCTACGAGCAGTACTTC.

This clone is medium-sized by share. The CDR3 is CASRLAFNEQFF. In nucleotides, the CDR3 is TGCGCCAGCAGACTAGCGTTTAATGAGCAGTTCTTC. The chain couples TRBV5-1 to TRBJ2-1; TRBD2 matches 7 bases. J was trimmed by 7 bases and V by 5 bases; bases with no gene match: 3. Germline assignment: CDR1 SGHRS and CDR2 YFSETQ. The CDR3 covers 12 residues.

This rearrangement joins TRBV4-1 to TRBJ2-5; TRBD2 matches 7 bases. V shed 0 bases, J shed 5 bases, and the junction held 12 bases outside the gene matches. In germline, CDR1 is MGHRA, CDR2 YSYEKL. CDR3 length equals 17 residues. This CDR3 reads CASSQDRGGSAFETQYF. CDR3 sequence (DNA): TGCGCCAGCAGCCAAGATCGGGGCGGGAGTGCTTTCGAGACCCAGTACTTC.

The DNA for the CDR3 is TGTGCCAGCAGCTTGACAGCACACTACGAGCAGTACTTC. It is translated as CASSLTAHYEQYF. The rearrangement links TRBV7-9 to TRBJ2-7, with D tentatively TRBD1 (5 bases). CDR3 length: 13 residues. Germline loops: CDR1 SEHNR, CDR2 FQNEAQ (reference sequence). V was pared by 3 bases and J by 3 bases, with 9 bases between.

The V call is TRBV15, the J call TRBJ1-5, with TRBD1 identical over 9 bases. Trimming at V came to 1 base and at J to 3 bases, leaving 4 bases not matched to a gene. The V gene's germline CDR1 is LNHNV and CDR2 YYDKDF (reference sequence). The CDR3 contains 16 residues. CDR3 loop: CATSRGWTGVNQPQHF. DNA for the CDR3: TGTGCCACCAGCAGAGGTTGGACAGGGGTCAATCAGCCCCAGCATTTT.

The V and J genes are TRBV7-9 and TRBJ2-4, with TRBD1 matching 10 bases. The V gene's germline CDR1 is SEHNR and CDR2 FQNEAQ (reference sequence). The junction had 9 bases not matched to a gene; V was cut back by 5 bases and J by 8 bases. The CDR3 consists of 15 residues. CDR3 DNA sequence: TGTGCCAGCAGCCCGCTCGGCGGGACAGGGGACATTCAGTACTTC. As protein: CASSPLGGTGDIQYF.

This rearrangement joins TRBV6-5 to TRBJ2-5; 7 bases line up with TRBD2. The trim removed 0 bases at V and 2 bases at J, leaving 3 bases unmatched. The CDR3 consists of 15 residues. In germline, CDR1 is MNHEY, CDR2 SVGAGI. Here the CDR3 reads CASSYSMREQETQYF. For the CDR3, the DNA is TGTGCCAGCAGTTACTCGATGCGGGAGCAAGAGACCCAGTACTTC.

For the CDR3, the DNA is TGTGCCAGCGAGAGTGGGACAGTCGGCACAGATACGCAGTATTTT. This sequence encodes CASESGTVGTDTQYF. The rearrangement joins TRBV28 to TRBJ2-3; 7 bases align to TRBD1. The germline CDR1 and CDR2 sequences are MDHEN and SYDVKM. V was pared by 8 bases and J by 1 base, with 9 bases of the junction left unmatched. This CDR3 contains 15 residues.

This clone was counted between two and nine times. The gene calls are TRBV6-5 and TRBJ1-2; TRBD1 matches 7 bases. The CDR3 contains 14 residues. CDR1 is MNHEY, CDR2 SVGAGI, per germline. After removal of 2 bases from V and 5 bases from J, the junction contained 5 bases not matched to a gene. The CDR3 region has the DNA TGTGCCAGCAGTTACGGGCAGGGGGATTATGGCTACACCTTC. This codes for CASSYGQGDYGYTF.

The CDR3 loop reads CSVEDRPPSSGNTIYF. The CDR3 DNA sequence: TGCAGCGTTGAAGATCGACCTCCCAGCTCTGGAAACACCATATATTTT. The chain combines TRBV29-1 with TRBJ1-3; D remains unclear. V was cut by 0 bases and J by 0 bases, with 12 bases left in between. Germline lookup yields CDR1 SQVTM and CDR2 ANQGSEA. There are 16 residues in the CDR3.

This clone was counted a few times. The genes are TRBV11-2 and TRBJ2-7, with 9 bases that match TRBD1. Per germline, CDR1 SGHAT and CDR2 FQNNGV. The CDR3 loop spans 14 amino acids. The trim removed 3 bases at V and 4 bases at J, leaving 4 bases unmatched. The DNA for the CDR3 is TGTGCCAGCAGCTTTGGGACAGGGAATTACGAGCAGTACTTC. Amino acids: CASSFGTGNYEQYF. Looking up the rest from reference TRBV11-2 and TRBJ2-7 gives the full variable domain: EAGVAQSPRYKIIEKRQSVAFWCNPISGHATLYWYQQILGQGPKLLIQFQNNGVVDDSQLPKDRFSAERLKGVDSTLKIQPAKLEDSAVYLCASSFGTGNYEQYFGPGTRLTVT.

The chain joins TRBV27 to TRBJ2-1, with 15 bases aligning to TRBD2. Trimming cost V 6 bases and J 9 bases; bases outside gene matches: 6. CDR1 MNHEY and CDR2 SMNVEV come from the germline V gene (reference sequence). The length of the CDR3 is 15 residues. The CDR3 spells CASRGLAGGPGEQFF. In DNA form, the CDR3 reads TGTGCCAGCAGAGGACTAGCGGGAGGGCCGGGTGAGCAGTTCTTC.

The DNA of the CDR3 is TGTGCCAGCAAACTGACAGGGAACACTGAAGCTTTCTTT. It yields the protein CASKLTGNTEAFF. The chain uses TRBV6-6 and TRBJ1-1, with D possibly being TRBD1 (6 bases). Between the trimmed V and J ends, which lost 7 bases and 1 base, there was a span of 10 bases. The CDR3 runs to 13 residues. The germline V gene encodes CDR1 MNHNY and CDR2 SVGAGI (reference sequence).

This clone appeared a few times. The V call is TRBV9, the J call TRBJ1-1; D is unresolved. The CDR3 loop spans 13 amino acids. CDR1 and CDR2 from the germline V gene are SGDLS and YYNGEE. The germline V and J ends were trimmed by 4 bases and 1 base, with 8 bases remaining between them. CDR3 region: CASSIGPNTEAFF. The DNA for the CDR3 is TGTGCCAGCAGCATAGGGCCGAACACTGAAGCTTTCTTT.

The V gene is TRBV5-5, the J gene TRBJ2-7; 7 bases map to TRBD1. J was trimmed by 2 bases and V by 0 bases; bases with no gene match: 2. This CDR3 spans 14 amino acids. Germline assignment: CDR1 SGHKS and CDR2 YYEKEE (reference sequence). CDR3 sequence (DNA): TGTGCCAGCAGCTTGGACAGGGGCCCCTACGAGCAGTACTTC. This gives the protein CASSLDRGPYEQYF.

V usage is TRBV27 and J usage is TRBJ2-3; D gene ambiguous. Germline values: CDR1 MNHEY, CDR2 SMNVEV (reference sequence). V lost 3 bases and J lost 3, with 7 bases in between. The CDR3 totals 13 residues. For the CDR3, the DNA is TGTGCCAGCAGTTTGGGGTTAACAGATACGCAGTATTTT. This gives the protein CASSLGLTDTQYF.

The chain combines TRBV5-1 with TRBJ2-3; no clear D gene. V was clipped by 6 bases and J by 0 bases, with 11 bases between them. This CDR3 comprises 14 residues. Germline values: CDR1 SGHRS, CDR2 YFSETQ. The CDR3 DNA is TGCGCCAGCACACCGAGTTTTAGCACAGATACGCAGTATTTT. This encodes CASTPSFSTDTQYF.